What follows are 10 T cell receptor beta chains derived from one specimen sequenced in a study of blood T cell repertoires in COVID-19. Here immunoSEQ multiplex PCR was the method, and the copy in TCRdb shows in-frame clones only, minus some. The repertoire holds a few hundred thousand clones, about 89% seen once, with approximately 6.5% in the top ten. Sample: peripheral blood. These receptors all stem from a man younger than 30 who had recovered from COVID-19.

The table lists this clone with a few counts. The chain couples TRBV30 to TRBJ2-7, with D possibly matching TRBD2 (5 bases). The V gene's germline CDR1 is GTSNPN and CDR2 SVGIG (reference sequence). The CDR3 is 13 amino acids. Trimming cost V 5 bases and J 3 bases, with 14 bases left between them. The CDR3 DNA follows: TGTGCCTGGGAAACCGGGAAATACTACGAGCAGTACTTC. This sequence encodes CAWETGKYYEQYF.

The chain uses TRBV6-2 or TRBV6-3 and TRBJ2-1, with 14 bases identical to TRBD2. Germline V CDR1 and CDR2: MNHEY, SVGEGT. CDR3 length: 18 residues. V lost 4 bases and J lost 5; bases outside the gene matches: 10. For the CDR3, the DNA is TGTGCCAGCAGTTCGAACAGACTAGCGGGGGGGCCCAACAATGAGCAGTTCTTC. It yields the protein CASSSNRLAGGPNNEQFF.

The DNA for the CDR3 is TGTGCCAGCAGCTTGGGGGGGAGGGAGCCATACGAGCAGTACTTC. It encodes CASSLGGREPYEQYF. The chain carries TRBV5-4 and TRBJ2-7, with TRBD2 matching 7 bases. The CDR3 length is 15 residues. J was trimmed by 4 bases and V by 0 bases; bases with no gene match: 7. Germline assignment: CDR1 SGHNT and CDR2 YYREEE (reference sequence).

This clone has a single count. The V and J genes are TRBV18 and TRBJ1-2, with D possibly matching TRBD1 (5 bases). The CDR3 has 13 residues. Germline assignment: CDR1 KGHSH and CDR2 LQKENI. V lost 0 bases and J 8 bases, leaving 10 bases between the germline ends. CDR3 coding DNA: TGTGCCAGCTCACCACCGGGAGGGGTCGGCTACACCTTC. Residues: CASSPPGGVGYTF. The complete variable domain, with remaining parts taken from reference TRBV18 and TRBJ1-2, reads NAGVMQNPRHLVRRRGQEARLRCSPMKGHSHVYWYRQLPEEGLKFMVYLQKENIIDESGMPKERFSAEFPKEGPSILRIQQVVRGDSAAYFCASSPPGGVGYTFGSGTRLTVV.

The V gene is TRBV6-6, the J gene TRBJ1-2; 9 bases line up with TRBD1. The V gene's germline CDR1 is MNHNY and CDR2 SVGAGI (reference sequence). The CDR3 is 14 residues long. Trimming cost V 5 bases and J 3 bases; bases outside gene matches: 4. The CDR3 sequence: CASSGRQGDYGYTF. The CDR3 DNA sequence: TGTGCCAGCAGTGGCAGACAGGGGGACTATGGCTACACCTTC.

V and J are TRBV9 and TRBJ1-4; no clear D. The CDR3 length is 13 residues. V lost 0 bases and J 7 bases, leaving 7 bases between the germline ends. In germline, CDR1 is SGDLS, CDR2 YYNGEE. As DNA, the CDR3 is TGTGCCAGCAGCGTAGGGGCGGGTGAAAAACTGTTTTTT. It is translated as CASSVGAGEKLFF.

The V gene is TRBV20-1, the J gene TRBJ1-1; D ambiguous. This CDR3 has 11 residues. Germline V lookup: CDR1 DFQATT, CDR2 SNEGSKA (reference sequence). V was shortened by 3 bases and J by 8 bases, with 10 bases between the two germline ends. CDR3 residues: CSASSGPEAFF. CDR3 DNA: TGCAGTGCTAGCAGCGGGCCGGAAGCTTTCTTT.

The chain combines TRBV7-9 with TRBJ1-1; D possibly corresponds to TRBD1 (6 bases). Germline V gene sequence: CDR1 SEHNR, CDR2 FQNEAQ (reference sequence). Trimming removed 9 bases at V and 1 base at J, with 12 bases between. CDR3 size: 13 residues. The CDR3 sequence: CASLSTGNTEAFF. The CDR3 DNA reads as TGTGCCAGTCTATCGACAGGGAACACTGAAGCTTTCTTT.

CDR3 DNA: TGCAGCGCTACAGGGGAAGGAGGCCAGCCCCAGCATTTT. Protein: CSATGEGGQPQHF. The gene calls are TRBV29-1 and TRBJ1-5; 7 nucleotides agree with TRBD1. V was pared by 7 bases and J by 7 bases, with 10 bases of the junction left unmatched. This CDR3 contains 13 residues. Germline V CDR1 and CDR2: SQVTM, ANQGSEA.

V is TRBV19 and J is TRBJ1-2; tentative D call: TRBD1 (6 bases). The CDR3 has 16 residues. Trimming took 3 bases from V and 5 from J, leaving 19 bases between them. Looked up from germline, CDR1 is LNHDA and CDR2 is SQIVND (reference sequence). This chain's CDR3 is CASSMAYRDRRYGYTF. The CDR3 DNA sequence: TGTGCCAGTAGTATGGCCTACAGGGATAGGCGGTATGGCTACACCTTC.